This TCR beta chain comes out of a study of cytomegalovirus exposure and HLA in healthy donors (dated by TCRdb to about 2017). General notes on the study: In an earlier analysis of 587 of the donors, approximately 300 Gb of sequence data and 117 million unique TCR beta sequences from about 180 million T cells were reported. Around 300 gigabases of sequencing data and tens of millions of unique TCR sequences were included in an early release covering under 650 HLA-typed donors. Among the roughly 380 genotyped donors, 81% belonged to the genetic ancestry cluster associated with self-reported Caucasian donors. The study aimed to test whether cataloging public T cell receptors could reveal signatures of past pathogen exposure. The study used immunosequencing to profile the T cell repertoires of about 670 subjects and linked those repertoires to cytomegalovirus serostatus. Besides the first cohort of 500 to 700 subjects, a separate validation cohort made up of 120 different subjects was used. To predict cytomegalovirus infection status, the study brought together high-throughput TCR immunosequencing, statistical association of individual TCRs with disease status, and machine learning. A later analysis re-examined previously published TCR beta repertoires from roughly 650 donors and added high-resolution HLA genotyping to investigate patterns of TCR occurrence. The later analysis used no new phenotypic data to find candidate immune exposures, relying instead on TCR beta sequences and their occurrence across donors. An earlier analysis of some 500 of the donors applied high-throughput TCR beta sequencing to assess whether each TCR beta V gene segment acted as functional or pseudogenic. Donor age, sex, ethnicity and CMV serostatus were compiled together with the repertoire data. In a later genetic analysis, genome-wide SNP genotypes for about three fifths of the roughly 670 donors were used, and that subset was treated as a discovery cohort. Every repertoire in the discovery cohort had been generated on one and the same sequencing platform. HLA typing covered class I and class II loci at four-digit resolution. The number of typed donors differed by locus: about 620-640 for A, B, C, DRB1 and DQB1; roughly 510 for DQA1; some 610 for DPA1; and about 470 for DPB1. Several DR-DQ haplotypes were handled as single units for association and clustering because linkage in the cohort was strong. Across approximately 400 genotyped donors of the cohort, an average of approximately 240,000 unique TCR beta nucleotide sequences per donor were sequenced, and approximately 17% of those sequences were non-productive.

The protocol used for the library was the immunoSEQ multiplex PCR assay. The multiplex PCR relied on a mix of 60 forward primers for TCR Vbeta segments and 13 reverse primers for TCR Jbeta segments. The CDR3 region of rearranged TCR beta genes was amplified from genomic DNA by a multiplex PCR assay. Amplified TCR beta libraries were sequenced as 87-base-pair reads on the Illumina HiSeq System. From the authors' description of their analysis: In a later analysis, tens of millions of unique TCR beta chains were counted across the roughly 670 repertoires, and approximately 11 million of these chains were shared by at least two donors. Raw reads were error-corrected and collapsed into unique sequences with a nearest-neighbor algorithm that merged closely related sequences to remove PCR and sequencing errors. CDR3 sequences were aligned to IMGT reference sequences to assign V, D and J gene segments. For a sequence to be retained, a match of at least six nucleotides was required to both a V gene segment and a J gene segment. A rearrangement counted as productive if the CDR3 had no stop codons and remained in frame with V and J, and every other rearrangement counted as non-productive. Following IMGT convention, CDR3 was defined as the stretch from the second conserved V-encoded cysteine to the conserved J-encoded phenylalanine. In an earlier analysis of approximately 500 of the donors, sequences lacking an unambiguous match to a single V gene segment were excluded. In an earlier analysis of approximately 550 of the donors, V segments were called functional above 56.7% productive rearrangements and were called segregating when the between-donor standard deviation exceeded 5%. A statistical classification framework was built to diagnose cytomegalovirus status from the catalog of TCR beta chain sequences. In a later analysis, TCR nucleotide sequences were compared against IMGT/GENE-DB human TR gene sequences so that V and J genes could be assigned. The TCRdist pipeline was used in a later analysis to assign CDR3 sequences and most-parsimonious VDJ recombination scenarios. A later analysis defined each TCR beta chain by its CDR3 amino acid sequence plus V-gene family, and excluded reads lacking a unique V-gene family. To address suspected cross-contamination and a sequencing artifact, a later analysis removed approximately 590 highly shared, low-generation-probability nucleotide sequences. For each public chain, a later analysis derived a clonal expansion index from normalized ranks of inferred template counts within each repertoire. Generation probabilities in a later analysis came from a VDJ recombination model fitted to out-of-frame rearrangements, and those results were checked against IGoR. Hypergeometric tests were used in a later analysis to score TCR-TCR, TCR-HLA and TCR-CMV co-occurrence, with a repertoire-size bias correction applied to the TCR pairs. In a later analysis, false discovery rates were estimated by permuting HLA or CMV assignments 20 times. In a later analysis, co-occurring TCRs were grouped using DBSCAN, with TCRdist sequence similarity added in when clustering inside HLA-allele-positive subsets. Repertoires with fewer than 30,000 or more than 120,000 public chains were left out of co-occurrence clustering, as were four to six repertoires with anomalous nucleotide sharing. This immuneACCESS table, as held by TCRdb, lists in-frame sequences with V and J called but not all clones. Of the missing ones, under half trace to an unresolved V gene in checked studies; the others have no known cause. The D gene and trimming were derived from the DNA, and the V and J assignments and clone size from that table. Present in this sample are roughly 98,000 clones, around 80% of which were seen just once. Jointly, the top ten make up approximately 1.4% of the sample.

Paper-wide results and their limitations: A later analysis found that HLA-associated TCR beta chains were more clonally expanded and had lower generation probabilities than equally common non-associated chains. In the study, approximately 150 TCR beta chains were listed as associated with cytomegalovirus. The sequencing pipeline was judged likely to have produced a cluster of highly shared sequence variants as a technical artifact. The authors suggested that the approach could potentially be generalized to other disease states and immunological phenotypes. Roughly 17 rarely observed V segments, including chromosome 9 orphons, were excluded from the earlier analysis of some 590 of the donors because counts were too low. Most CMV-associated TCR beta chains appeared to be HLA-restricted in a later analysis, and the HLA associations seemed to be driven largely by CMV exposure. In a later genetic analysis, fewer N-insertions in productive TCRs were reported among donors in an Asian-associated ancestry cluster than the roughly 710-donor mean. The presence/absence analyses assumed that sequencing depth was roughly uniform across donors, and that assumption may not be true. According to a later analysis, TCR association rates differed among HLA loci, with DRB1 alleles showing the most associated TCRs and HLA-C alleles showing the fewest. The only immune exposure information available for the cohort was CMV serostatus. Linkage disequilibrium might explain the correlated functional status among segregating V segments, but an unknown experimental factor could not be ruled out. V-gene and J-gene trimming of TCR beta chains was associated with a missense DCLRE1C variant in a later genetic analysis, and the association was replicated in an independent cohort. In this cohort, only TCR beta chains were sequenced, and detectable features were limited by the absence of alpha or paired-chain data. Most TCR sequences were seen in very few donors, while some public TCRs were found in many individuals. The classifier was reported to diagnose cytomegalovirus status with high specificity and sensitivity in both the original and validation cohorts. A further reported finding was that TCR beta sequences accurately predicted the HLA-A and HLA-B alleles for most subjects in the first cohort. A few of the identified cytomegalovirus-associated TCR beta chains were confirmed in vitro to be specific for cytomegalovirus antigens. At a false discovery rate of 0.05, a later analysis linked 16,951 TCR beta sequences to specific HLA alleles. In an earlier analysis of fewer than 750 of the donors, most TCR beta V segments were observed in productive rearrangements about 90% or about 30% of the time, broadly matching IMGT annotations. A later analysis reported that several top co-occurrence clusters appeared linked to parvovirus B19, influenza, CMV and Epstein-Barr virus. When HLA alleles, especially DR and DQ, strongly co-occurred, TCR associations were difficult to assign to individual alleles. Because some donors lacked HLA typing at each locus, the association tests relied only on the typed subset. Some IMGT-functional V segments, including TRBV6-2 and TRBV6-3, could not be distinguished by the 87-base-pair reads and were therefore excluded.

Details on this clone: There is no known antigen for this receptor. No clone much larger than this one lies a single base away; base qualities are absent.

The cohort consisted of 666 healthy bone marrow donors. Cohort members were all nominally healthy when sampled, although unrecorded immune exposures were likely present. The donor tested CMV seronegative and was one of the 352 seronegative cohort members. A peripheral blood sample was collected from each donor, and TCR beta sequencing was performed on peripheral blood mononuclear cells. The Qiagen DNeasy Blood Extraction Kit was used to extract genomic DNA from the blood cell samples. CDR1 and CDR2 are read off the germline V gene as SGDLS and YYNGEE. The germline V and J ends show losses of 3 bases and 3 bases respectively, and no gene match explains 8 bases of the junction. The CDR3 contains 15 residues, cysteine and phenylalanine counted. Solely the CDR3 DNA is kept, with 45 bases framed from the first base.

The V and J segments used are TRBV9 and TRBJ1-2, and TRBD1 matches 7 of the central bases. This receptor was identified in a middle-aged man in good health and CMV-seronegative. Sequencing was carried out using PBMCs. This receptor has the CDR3 CASSAGTVLDYGYTF. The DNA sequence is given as TGTGCCAGCAGCGCCGGGACAGTGCTCGACTATGGCTACACCTTC.